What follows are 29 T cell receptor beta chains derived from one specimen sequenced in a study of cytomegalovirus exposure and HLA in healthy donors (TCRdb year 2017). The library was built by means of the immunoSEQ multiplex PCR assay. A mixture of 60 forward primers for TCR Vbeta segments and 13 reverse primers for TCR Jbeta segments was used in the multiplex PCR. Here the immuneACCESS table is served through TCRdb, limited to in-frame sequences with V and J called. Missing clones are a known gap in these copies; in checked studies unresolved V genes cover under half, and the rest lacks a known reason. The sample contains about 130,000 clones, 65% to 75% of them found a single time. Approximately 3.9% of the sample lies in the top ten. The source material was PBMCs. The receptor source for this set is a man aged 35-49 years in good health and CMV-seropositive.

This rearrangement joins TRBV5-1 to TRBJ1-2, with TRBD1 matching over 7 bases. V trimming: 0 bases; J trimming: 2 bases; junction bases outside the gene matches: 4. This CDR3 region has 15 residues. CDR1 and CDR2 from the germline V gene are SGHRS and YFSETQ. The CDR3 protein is CASSLEKGQNYGYTF. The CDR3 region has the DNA TGCGCCAGCAGCTTGGAGAAGGGACAGAACTATGGCTACACCTTC.

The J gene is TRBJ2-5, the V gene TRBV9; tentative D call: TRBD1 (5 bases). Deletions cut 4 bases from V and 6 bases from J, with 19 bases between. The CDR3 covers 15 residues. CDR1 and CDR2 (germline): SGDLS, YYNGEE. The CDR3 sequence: CASSPVGQGVKTQYF. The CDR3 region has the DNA TGTGCCAGCAGCCCGGTTGGGCAGGGCGTGAAGACCCAGTACTTC. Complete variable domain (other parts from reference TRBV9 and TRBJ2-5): DSGVTQTPKHLITATGQRVTLRCSPRSGDLSVYWYQQSLDQGLQFLIQYYNGEERAKGNILERFSAQQFPDLHSELNLSSLELGDSALYFCASSPVGQGVKTQYFGPGTRLLVL.

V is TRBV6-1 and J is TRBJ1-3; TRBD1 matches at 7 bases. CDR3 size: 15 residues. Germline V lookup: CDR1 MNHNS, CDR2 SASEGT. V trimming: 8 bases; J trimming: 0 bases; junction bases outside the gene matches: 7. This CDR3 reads CASSGQPFSGNTIYF. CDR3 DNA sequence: TGTGCCAGCTCGGGACAGCCCTTCTCTGGAAACACCATATATTTT.

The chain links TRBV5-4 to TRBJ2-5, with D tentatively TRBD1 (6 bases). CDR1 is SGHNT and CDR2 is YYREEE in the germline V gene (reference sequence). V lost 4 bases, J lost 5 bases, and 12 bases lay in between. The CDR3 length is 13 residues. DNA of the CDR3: TGTGCCAGCAGCGAACAGGGTCGCGAGACCCAGTACTTC. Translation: CASSEQGRETQYF.

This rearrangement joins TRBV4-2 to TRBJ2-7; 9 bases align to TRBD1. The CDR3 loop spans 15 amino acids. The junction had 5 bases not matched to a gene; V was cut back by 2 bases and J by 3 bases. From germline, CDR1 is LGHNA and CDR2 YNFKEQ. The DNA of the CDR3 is TGTGCCAGCAGCCAAACCGGACAGGGGAGCTACGAGCAGTACTTC. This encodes CASSQTGQGSYEQYF.

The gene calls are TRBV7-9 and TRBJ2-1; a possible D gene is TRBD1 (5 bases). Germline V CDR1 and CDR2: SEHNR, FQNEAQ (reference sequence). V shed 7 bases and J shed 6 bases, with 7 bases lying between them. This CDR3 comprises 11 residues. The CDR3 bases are TGTGCCAGCACCCAGGGCAATGAGCAGTTCTTC. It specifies CASTQGNEQFF.

The CDR3, as DNA: TGCGCCAGCAGCCAGTTAGAGGATTCACCCCTCCACTTT. Protein: CASSQLEDSPLHF. This chain connects TRBV4-1 to TRBJ1-6; no definite D call. With 3 bases removed from V and 8 bases from J, the gap between germline ends came to 8 bases. The CDR3 has 13 amino acids. The germline V gene encodes CDR1 MGHRA and CDR2 YSYEKL.

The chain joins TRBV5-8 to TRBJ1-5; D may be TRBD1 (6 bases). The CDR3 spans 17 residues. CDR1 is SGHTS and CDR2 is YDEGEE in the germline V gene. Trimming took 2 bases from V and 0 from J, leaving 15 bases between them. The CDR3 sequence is CASSFVQGAYSNQPQHF. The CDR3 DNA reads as TGTGCCAGCAGCTTTGTACAGGGTGCCTATAGCAATCAGCCCCAGCATTTT.

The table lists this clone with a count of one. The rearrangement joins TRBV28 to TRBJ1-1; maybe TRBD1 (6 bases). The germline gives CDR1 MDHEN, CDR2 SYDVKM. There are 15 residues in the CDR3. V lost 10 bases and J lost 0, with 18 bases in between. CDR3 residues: CATSRGGVVNTEAFF. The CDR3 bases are TGTGCCACCTCTAGAGGGGGAGTAGTGAACACTGAAGCTTTCTTT.

In DNA form, the CDR3 reads TGTGCCAGCAACCTGGGGGGATACGAGCAGTACTTC. Its translation: CASNLGGYEQYF. The chain employs TRBV5-6 and TRBJ2-7, with a tentative D call TRBD2 (6 bases). The CDR3 is made up of 12 amino acids. Germline CDR1 and CDR2: SGHDT and YYEEEE. V was clipped by 6 bases and J by 4 bases, with 11 bases between them.

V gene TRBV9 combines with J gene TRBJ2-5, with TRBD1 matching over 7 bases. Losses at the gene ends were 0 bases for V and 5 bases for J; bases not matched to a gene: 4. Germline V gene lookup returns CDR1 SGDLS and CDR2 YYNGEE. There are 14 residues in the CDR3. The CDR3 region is CASSVGGTVETQYF. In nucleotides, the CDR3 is TGTGCCAGCAGCGTAGGAGGGACAGTGGAGACCCAGTACTTC.

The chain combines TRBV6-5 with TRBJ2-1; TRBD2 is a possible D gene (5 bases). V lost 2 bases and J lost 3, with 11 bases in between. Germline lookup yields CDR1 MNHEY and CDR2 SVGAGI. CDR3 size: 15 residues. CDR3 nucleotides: TGTGCCAGCAGTTACGGAGCGGCAAGCTACAATGAGCAGTTCTTC. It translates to CASSYGAASYNEQFF.

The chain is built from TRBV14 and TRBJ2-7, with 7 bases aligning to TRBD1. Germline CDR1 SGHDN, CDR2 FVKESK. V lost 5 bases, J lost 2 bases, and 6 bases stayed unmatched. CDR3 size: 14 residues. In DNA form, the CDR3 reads TGTGCCAGCAGCGGTCGGACAGGCCCCTACGAGCAGTACTTC. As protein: CASSGRTGPYEQYF.

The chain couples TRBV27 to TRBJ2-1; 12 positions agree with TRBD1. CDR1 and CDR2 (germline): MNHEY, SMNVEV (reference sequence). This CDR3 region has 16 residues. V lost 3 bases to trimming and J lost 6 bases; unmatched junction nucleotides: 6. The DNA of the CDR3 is TGTGCCAGCAGTTTTCTTGGGACAGGGGGCTTCAATGAGCAGTTCTTC. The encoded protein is CASSFLGTGGFNEQFF.

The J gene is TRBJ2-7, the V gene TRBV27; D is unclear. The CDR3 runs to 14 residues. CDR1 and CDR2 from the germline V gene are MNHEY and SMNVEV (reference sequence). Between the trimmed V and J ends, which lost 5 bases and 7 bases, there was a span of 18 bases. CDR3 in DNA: TGTGCCAGCAGTGAAGACTGGAACCCCTGGGAGCAGTACTTC. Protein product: CASSEDWNPWEQYF.

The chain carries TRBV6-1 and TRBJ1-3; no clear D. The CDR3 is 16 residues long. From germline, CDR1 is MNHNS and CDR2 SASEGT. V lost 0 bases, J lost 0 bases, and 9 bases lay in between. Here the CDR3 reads CASSEALESSGNTIYF. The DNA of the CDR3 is TGTGCCAGCAGTGAAGCGCTTGAGAGCTCTGGAAACACCATATATTTT.

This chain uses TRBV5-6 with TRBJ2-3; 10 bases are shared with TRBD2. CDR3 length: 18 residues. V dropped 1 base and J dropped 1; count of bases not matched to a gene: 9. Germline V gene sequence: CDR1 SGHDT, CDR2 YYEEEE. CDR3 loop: CASSLISSGSYGTDTQYF. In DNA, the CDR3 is TGTGCCAGCAGCTTGATCTCTAGCGGGAGCTATGGCACAGATACGCAGTATTTT.

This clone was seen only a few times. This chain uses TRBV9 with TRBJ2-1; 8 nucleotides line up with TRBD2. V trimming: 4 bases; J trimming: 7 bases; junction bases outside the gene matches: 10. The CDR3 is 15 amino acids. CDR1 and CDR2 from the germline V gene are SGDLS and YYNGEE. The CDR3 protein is CASSFSGTRGNEQFF. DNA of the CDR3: TGTGCCAGCAGCTTCTCCGGGACTAGGGGTAATGAGCAGTTCTTC.

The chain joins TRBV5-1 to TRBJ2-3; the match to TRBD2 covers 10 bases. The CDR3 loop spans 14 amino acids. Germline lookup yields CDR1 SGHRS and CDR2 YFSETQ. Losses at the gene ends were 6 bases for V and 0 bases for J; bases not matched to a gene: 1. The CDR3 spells CASKLAGSTDTQYF. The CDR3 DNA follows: TGCGCCAGCAAACTAGCGGGGAGCACAGATACGCAGTATTTT.

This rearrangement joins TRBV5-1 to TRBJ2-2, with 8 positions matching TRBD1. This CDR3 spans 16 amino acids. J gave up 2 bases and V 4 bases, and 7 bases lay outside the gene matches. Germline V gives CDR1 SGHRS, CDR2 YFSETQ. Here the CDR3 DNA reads TGCGCCAGCAGCGCCCAGGGGACAGGCAACACCGGGGAGCTGTTTTTT. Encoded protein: CASSAQGTGNTGELFF.

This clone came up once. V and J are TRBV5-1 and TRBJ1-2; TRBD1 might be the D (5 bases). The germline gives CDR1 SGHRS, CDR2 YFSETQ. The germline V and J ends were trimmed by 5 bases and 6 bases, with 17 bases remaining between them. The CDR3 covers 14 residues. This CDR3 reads CASSRDGGENGYTF. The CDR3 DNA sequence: TGCGCCAGCAGTCGGGACGGGGGGGAAAATGGCTACACCTTC.

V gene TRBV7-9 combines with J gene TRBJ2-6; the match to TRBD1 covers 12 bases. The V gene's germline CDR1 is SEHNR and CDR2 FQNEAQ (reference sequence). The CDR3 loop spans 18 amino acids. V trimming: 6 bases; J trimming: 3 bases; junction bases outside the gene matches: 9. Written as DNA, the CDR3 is TGTGCCAGCAGTTACCCGGGACAGGGGGCAGGTGGGGCCAACGTCCTGACTTTC. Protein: CASSYPGQGAGGANVLTF.

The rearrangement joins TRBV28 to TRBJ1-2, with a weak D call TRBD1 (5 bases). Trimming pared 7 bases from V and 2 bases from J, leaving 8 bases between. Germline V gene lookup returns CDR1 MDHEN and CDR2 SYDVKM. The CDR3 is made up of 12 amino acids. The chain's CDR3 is CASNKGNYGYTF. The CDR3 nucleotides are TGTGCCAGCAATAAGGGGAACTATGGCTACACCTTC.

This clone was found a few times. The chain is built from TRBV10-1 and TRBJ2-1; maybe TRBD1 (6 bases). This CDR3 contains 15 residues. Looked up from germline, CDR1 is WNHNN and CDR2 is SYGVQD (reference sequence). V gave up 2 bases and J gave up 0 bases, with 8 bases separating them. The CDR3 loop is CASSETGLSYNEQFF. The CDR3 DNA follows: TGCGCCAGCAGTGAGACAGGGCTCTCCTACAATGAGCAGTTCTTC.

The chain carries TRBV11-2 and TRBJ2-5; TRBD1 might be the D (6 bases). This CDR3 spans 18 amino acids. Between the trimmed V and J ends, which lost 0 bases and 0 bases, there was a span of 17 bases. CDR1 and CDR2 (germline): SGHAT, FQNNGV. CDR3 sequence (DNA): TGTGCCAGCAGCTTAGAGGGTGGACAGATTTTCTACCAAGAGACCCAGTACTTC. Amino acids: CASSLEGGQIFYQETQYF.

CDR3 amino acids: CASSADGGSGGQETQYF. CDR3 DNA sequence: TGTGCCAGCAGCGCCGATGGGGGTAGCGGGGGCCAAGAGACCCAGTACTTC. This chain uses TRBV13 with TRBJ2-5, with 9 positions matching TRBD2. CDR3 size: 17 residues. In germline, CDR1 is PRHDT, CDR2 FYEKMQ (reference sequence). Trimming took 5 bases from V and 1 from J; bases not matched to a gene: 11.

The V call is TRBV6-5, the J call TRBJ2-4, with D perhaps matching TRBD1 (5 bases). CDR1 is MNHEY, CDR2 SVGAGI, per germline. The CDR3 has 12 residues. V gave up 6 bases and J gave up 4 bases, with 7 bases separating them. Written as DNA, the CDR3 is TGTGCCAGCAGCAGGGAAAAAAACATTCAGTACTTC. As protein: CASSREKNIQYF.

The CDR3 reads CASGLSLDFQETQYF. For the CDR3, the DNA is TGTGCTAGTGGTTTGTCCCTGGACTTTCAAGAGACCCAGTACTTC. The J gene is TRBJ2-5, the V gene TRBV12-5; D might be TRBD2 (5 bases). The germline V gene has CDR1 LGHNT and CDR2 FRNRAP. The CDR3 loop spans 15 amino acids. V lost 2 bases to trimming and J lost 2 bases, with 12 bases between them.

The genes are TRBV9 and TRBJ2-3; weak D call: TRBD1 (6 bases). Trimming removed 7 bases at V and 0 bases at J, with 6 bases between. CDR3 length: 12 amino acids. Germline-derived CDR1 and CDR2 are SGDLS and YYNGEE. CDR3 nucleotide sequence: TGTGCCAGCGGACAGAGCACAGATACGCAGTATTTT. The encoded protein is CASGQSTDTQYF.